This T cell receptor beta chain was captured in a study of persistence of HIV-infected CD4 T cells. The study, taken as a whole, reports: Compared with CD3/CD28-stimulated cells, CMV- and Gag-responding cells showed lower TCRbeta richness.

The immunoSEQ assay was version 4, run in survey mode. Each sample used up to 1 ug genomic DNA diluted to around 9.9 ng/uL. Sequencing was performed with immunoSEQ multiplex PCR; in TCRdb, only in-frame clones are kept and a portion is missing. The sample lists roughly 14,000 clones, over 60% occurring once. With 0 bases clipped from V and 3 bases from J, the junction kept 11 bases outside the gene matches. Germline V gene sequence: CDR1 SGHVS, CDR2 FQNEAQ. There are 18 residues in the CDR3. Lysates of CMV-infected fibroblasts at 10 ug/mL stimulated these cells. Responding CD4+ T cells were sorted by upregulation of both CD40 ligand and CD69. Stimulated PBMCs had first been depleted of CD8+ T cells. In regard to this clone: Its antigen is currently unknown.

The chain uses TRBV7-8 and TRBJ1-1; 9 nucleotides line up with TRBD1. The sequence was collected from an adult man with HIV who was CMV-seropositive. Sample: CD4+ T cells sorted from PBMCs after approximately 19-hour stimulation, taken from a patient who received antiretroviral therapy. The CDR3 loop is CASSLAAGTGYMDTEAFF. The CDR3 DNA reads TGTGCCAGCAGCTTAGCCGCCGGGACAGGGTACATGGACACTGAAGCTTTCTTT.